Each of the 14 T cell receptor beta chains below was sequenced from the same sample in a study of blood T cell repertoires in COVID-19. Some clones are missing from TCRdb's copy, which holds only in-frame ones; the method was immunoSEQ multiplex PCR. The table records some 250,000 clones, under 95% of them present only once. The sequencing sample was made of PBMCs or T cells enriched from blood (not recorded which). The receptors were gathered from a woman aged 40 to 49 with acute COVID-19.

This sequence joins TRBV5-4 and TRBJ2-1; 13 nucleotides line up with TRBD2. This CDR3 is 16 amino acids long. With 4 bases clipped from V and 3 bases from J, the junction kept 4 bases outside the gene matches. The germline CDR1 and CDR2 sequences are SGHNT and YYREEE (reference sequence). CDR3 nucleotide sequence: TGTGCCAGCAGCGGTAGGACTAGCGGGGGCTACAATGAGCAGTTCTTC. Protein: CASSGRTSGGYNEQFF.

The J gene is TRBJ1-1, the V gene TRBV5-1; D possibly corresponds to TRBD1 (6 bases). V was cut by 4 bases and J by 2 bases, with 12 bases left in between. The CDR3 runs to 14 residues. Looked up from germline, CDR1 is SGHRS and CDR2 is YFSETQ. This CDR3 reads CASSVGDINTEAFF. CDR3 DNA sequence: TGCGCCAGCAGCGTAGGGGACATCAACACTGAAGCTTTCTTT.

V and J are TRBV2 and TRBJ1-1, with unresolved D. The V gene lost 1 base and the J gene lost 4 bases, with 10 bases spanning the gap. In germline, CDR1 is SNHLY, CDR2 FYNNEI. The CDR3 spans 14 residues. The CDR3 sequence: CASSEVASSTEAFF. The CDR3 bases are TGTGCCAGCAGTGAAGTAGCTTCCAGCACTGAAGCTTTCTTT.

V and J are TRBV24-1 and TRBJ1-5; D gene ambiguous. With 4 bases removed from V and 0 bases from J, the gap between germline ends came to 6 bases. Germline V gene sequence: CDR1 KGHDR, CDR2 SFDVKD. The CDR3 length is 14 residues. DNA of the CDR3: TGTGCCACCAGTGAAACCTATAGCAATCAGCCCCAGCATTTT. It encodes CATSETYSNQPQHF.

The CDR3 is CASSRGQGAINQPQHF. CDR3 DNA: TGTGCCAGTAGTAGGGGACAGGGGGCTATCAATCAGCCCCAGCATTTT. The J gene is TRBJ1-5, the V gene TRBV19, with 12 positions matching TRBD1. CDR1 and CDR2 from the germline V gene are LNHDA and SQIVND (reference sequence). This CDR3 contains 16 residues. Unmatched junction bases numbered 4, after V lost 4 bases and J lost 3 bases.

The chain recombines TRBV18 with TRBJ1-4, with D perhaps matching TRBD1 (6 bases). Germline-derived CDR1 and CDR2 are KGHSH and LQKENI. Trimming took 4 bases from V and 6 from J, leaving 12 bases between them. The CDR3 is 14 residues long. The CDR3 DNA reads TGTGCCAGCTCACGGCAGGGGAGGGATGAAAAACTGTTTTTT. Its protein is CASSRQGRDEKLFF.

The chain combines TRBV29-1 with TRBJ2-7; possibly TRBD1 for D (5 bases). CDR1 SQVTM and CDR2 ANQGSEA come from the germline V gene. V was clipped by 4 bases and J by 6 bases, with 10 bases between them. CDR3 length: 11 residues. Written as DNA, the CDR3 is TGCAGCGTTGGTTCAGGGCGCGAGCAGTACTTC. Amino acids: CSVGSGREQYF.

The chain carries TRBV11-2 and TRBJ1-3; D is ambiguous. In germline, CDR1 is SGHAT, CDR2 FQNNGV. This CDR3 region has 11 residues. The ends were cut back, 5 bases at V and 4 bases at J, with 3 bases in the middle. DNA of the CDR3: TGTGCCAGCAGCCCGGGAAACACCATATATTTT. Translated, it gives CASSPGNTIYF.

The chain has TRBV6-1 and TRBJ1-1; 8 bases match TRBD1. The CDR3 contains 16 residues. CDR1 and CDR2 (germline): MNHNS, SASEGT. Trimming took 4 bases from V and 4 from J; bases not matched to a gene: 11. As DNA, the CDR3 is TGTGCCAGCAGTGGTCCCCAGGGGGCTGGGGGCACTGAAGCTTTCTTT. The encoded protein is CASSGPQGAGGTEAFF.

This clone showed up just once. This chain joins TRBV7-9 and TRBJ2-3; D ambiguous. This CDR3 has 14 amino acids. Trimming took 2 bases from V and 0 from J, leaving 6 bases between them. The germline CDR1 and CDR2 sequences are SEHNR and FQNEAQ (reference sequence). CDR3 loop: CASSLSQSTDTQYF. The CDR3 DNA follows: TGTGCCAGCAGCTTAAGTCAGAGCACAGATACGCAGTATTTT.

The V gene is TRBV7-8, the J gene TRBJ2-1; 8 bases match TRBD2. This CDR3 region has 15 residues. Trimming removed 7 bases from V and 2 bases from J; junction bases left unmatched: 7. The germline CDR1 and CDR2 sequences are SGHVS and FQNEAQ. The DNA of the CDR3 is TGTGCCAGCACCGTTAGCGGGGCAACCTACAATGAGCAGTTCTTC. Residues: CASTVSGATYNEQFF.

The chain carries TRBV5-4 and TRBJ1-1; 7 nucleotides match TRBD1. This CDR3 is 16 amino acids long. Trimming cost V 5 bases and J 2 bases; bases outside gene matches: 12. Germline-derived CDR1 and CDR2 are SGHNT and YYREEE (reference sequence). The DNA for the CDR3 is TGTGCCAGCAGTTCAGGACCGAGACAGGGAAACACTGAAGCTTTCTTT. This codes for CASSSGPRQGNTEAFF.

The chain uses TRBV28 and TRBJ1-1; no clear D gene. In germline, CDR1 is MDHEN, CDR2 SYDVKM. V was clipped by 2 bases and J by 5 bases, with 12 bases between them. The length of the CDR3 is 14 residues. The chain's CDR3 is CASSLHRRDTEAFF. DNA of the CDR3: TGTGCCAGCAGTTTACATAGGAGGGATACTGAAGCTTTCTTT.

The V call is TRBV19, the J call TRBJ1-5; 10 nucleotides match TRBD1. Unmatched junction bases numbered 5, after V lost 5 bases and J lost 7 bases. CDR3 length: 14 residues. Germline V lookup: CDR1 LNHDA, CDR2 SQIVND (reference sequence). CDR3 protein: CASSSPDRGQPQHF. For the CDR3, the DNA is TGTGCCAGTAGTTCCCCGGACAGGGGGCAGCCCCAGCATTTT.